What follows is one T cell receptor (beta chain) and its context. This CDR3 has 14 residues. Germline V gene sequence: CDR1 SNHLY, CDR2 FYNNEI. V was shortened by 2 bases and J by 2 bases, with 6 bases between the two germline ends. PCR involved 60 Vbeta and 13 Jbeta primers. Assay used: immunoSEQ multiplex PCR; TCRdb lists only in-frame clones, some missing. The sample has approximately 180,000 clones, around 87% seen once. The record originates from a study of cytomegalovirus exposure and HLA in healthy donors. Sequencing used PBMCs. The source is a woman aged 18 to 35 in good health and CMV-seronegative. The chain is built from TRBV2 and TRBJ2-2; D uncertain. As DNA, the CDR3 is TGTGCCAGCAGTGAACGCACTAACACCGGGGAGCTGTTTTTT. Translated: CASSERTNTGELFF.